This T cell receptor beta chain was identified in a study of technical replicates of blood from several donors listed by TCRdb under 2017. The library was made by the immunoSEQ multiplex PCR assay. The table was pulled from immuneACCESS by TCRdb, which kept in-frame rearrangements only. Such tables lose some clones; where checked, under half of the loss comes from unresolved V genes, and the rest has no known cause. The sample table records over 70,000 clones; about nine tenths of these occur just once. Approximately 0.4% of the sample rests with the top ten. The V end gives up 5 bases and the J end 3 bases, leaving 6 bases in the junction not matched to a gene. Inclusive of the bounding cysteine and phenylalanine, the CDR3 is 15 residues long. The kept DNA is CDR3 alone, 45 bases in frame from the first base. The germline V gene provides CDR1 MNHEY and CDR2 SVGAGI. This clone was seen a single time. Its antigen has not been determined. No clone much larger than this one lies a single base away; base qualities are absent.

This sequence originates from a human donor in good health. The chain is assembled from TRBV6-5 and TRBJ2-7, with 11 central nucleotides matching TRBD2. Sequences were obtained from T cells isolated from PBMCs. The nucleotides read TGTGCCAGCAGTGCTAGCGGGAGGTCCTTCTACGAGCAGTACTTC. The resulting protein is CASSASGRSFYEQYF.